This TCR beta chain was observed in a study of T cell responses to AZD1222 COVID-19 vaccine. Study-level results: No day 14 peak samples; only post-peak repertoires were characterized. Per reports, nearly half of all spike-specific TCRs target regions that are unmutated in variants.

V was pared by 3 bases and J by 2 bases, with 14 bases between. From germline, CDR1 is MDHEN and CDR2 SYDVKM. This CDR3 spans 15 amino acids. The assay was immunoSEQ multiplex PCR, and TCRdb's table has in-frame clones only and misses some. The sample lists some 140,000 clones, approximately 90% seen once, with around 2.7% in the top ten. With regard to this clone: Its antigen remains unknown.

The chain has TRBV28 and TRBJ2-7; TRBD2 is a possible D gene (5 bases). The source was peripheral blood, collected on day 0 of AZD1222 vaccination. This sequence originates from an adult in good health. CDR3: CASSFPEQRTYEQYF. The CDR3 DNA follows: TGTGCCAGCAGTTTCCCCGAGCAGCGGACCTACGAGCAGTACTTC.